Listed here is a single T cell receptor (beta chain). The antigen is undetermined. This specimen belongs to a study of cytomegalovirus exposure and HLA in healthy donors. Study-level points and caveats: Using a false discovery rate of 0.05, a later analysis showed that 16,951 TCR beta sequences were associated with HLA alleles.

Trimming removed 2 bases from V and 5 bases from J; junction bases left unmatched: 7. The CDR3 covers 15 residues. Germline loops: CDR1 SGHRS, CDR2 YFSETQ. In the PCR, 60 Vbeta and 13 Jbeta primers were used. Some clones are missing from TCRdb's copy, which holds only in-frame ones; the method was immunoSEQ multiplex PCR. This table has about 220,000 clones, about three quarters appearing once. The material sequenced was PBMCs. This sequence originates from a male donor in good health and CMV-seronegative. The chain couples TRBV5-1 to TRBJ2-1; 7 positions agree with TRBD1. In DNA, the CDR3 is TGCGCCAGCAGCTTTCAGGGGGTGAGGGACAATGAGCAGTTCTTC. Amino acids: CASSFQGVRDNEQFF.